A single sample gave rise to the 26 T cell receptor beta chains below, sequenced in a study of blood T cell repertoires in COVID-19. TCRdb's copy holds only in-frame clones and misses some; the assay was immunoSEQ multiplex PCR. The sample includes tens of thousands of clones, roughly 88% of them seen just once. The sequenced sample consisted of peripheral blood. Every receptor here comes from a woman between 65 and 79 years old with active COVID-19.

The chain has TRBV19 and TRBJ1-2, with 7 bases that match TRBD1. CDR1 is LNHDA and CDR2 is SQIVND in the germline V gene (reference sequence). V lost 4 bases to trimming and J lost 6 bases; unmatched junction nucleotides: 8. The CDR3 is 14 amino acids. Here the CDR3 DNA reads TGTGCCAGTAGTAGAGACGGACAGGAAGATGGCTACACCTTC. Protein sequence: CASSRDGQEDGYTF.

The chain joins TRBV10-3 to TRBJ1-1, with D perhaps TRBD1 (5 bases). Germline values: CDR1 ENHRY, CDR2 SYGVKD. There are 13 residues in the CDR3. The V gene lost 8 bases and the J gene lost 3 bases, with 13 bases spanning the gap. The CDR3, as DNA: TGTGCCATCTCCCGCCAGGGCGACACTGAAGCTTTCTTT. Protein: CAISRQGDTEAFF.

The rearrangement links TRBV5-1 to TRBJ1-4, with 12 positions matching TRBD1. This CDR3 is 15 amino acids long. V shed 4 bases, J shed 7 bases, and the junction held 5 bases outside the gene matches. Germline values: CDR1 SGHRS, CDR2 YFSETQ. The CDR3 loop reads CASSRGQGAREKLFF. CDR3 in DNA: TGCGCCAGCAGCCGGGGACAGGGGGCGCGTGAAAAACTGTTTTTT. Supplemented by reference TRBV5-1 and TRBJ1-4, the full variable domain reads KAGVTQTPRYLIKTRGQQVTLSCSPISGHRSVSWYQQTPGQGLQFLFEYFSETQRNKGNFPGRFSGRQFSNSRSEMNVSTLELGDSALYLCASSRGQGAREKLFFGSGTQLSVL.

This chain uses TRBV2 with TRBJ2-3, with TRBD2 matching 8 bases. This CDR3 is 15 amino acids long. Trimming took 7 bases from V and 1 from J; bases not matched to a gene: 7. Germline CDR1 reads SNHLY; CDR2 reads FYNNEI. CDR3 coding DNA: TGTGCCAGCATCCCGGGGGGGTGGGGCACAGATACGCAGTATTTT. Translating it yields CASIPGGWGTDTQYF.

This chain joins TRBV4-1 and TRBJ1-1; perhaps TRBD1 as D (5 bases). The CDR3 totals 14 residues. Germline CDR1 MGHRA, CDR2 YSYEKL. V lost 0 bases, J lost 5 bases, and 10 bases lay in between. The CDR3 bases are TGCGCCAGCAGCCAAGATGGGGCAGGAACTGAAGCTTTCTTT. This translates into CASSQDGAGTEAFF.

The chain uses TRBV6-5 and TRBJ2-7; D unclear. V gave up 5 bases and J gave up 6 bases, with 8 bases separating them. This CDR3 has 11 amino acids. The germline CDR1 and CDR2 sequences are MNHEY and SVGAGI. CDR3 region: CASSIYLEQYF. In DNA, the CDR3 is TGTGCCAGCAGTATCTACCTCGAGCAGTACTTC.

The CDR3 nucleotides are TGTGCCATCAGTGAGTCACGGGGACTAGCGAACAATGAGCAGTTCTTC. Its translation: CAISESRGLANNEQFF. The chain couples TRBV10-3 to TRBJ2-1, with TRBD2 identical over 10 bases. The CDR3 is made up of 16 amino acids. Germline V gene lookup returns CDR1 ENHRY and CDR2 SYGVKD. The J segment lost 5 bases and the V segment lost 0 bases, leaving 4 bases of the junction unmatched.

The V call is TRBV7-8, the J call TRBJ2-1; a weak D match, TRBD2 (6 bases). Per germline, CDR1 SGHVS and CDR2 FQNEAQ. Trimming cost V 6 bases and J 0 bases, with 9 bases left between them. The CDR3 is 14 residues long. CDR3 coding DNA: TGTGCCAGCAGTTTGACTAGCTCCTACAATGAGCAGTTCTTC. This encodes CASSLTSSYNEQFF. Looking up the rest from reference TRBV7-8 and TRBJ2-1 gives the full variable domain: GAGVSQSPRYKVAKRGQDVALRCDPISGHVSLFWYQQALGQGPEFLTYFQNEAQLDKSGLPSDRFFAERPEGSVSTLKIQRTQQEDSAVYLCASSLTSSYNEQFFGPGTRLTVL.

This clone was seen just once. The chain is built from TRBV2 and TRBJ2-3; TRBD2 matches at 9 bases. The CDR3 contains 15 residues. In germline, CDR1 is SNHLY, CDR2 FYNNEI. Trimming removed 4 bases from V and 5 bases from J; junction bases left unmatched: 7. CDR3 coding DNA: TGTGCCAGCAGTGTGAAGCGGGGGGTTGTAGATACGCAGTATTTT. Translation: CASSVKRGVVDTQYF. Looking up the rest from reference TRBV2 and TRBJ2-3 gives the full variable domain: EPEVTQTPSHQVTQMGQEVILRCVPISNHLYFYWYRQILGQKVEFLVSFYNNEISEKSEIFDDQFSVERPDGSNFTLKIRSTKLEDSAMYFCASSVKRGVVDTQYFGPGTRLTVL.

The V and J genes are TRBV18 and TRBJ1-5; D is undetermined. The ends were cut back, 3 bases at V and 3 bases at J, with 6 bases in the middle. The germline V gene encodes CDR1 KGHSH and CDR2 LQKENI. The CDR3 is made up of 13 amino acids. Here the CDR3 DNA reads TGTGCCAGCTCACCGGGCACCAATCAGCCCCAGCATTTT. Its translation is CASSPGTNQPQHF. The full variable domain, its missing parts supplied by reference TRBV18 and TRBJ1-5, is NAGVMQNPRHLVRRRGQEARLRCSPMKGHSHVYWYRQLPEEGLKFMVYLQKENIIDESGMPKERFSAEFPKEGPSILRIQQVVRGDSAAYFCASSPGTNQPQHFGDGTRLSIL.

The chain links TRBV7-2 to TRBJ1-2; 10 bases are shared with TRBD1. This CDR3 comprises 14 residues. Germline values: CDR1 SGHTA, CDR2 FQGNSA. V shed 1 base and J 10 bases; nucleotides not matched to a gene: 6. Here the CDR3 DNA reads TGTGCCAGCAGCTTAGAGACAGGGGGCATGGACTACACCTTC. Translation: CASSLETGGMDYTF.

This clone was seen a handful of times. The CDR3 sequence is CASTDQRGTLGDTQYF. The CDR3 DNA follows: TGTGCCAGTACGGACCAGCGGGGGACCCTAGGAGATACGCAGTATTTT. V gene TRBV19 combines with J gene TRBJ2-3; 8 bases map to TRBD2. The CDR3 is made up of 16 amino acids. CDR1 is LNHDA and CDR2 is SQIVND in the germline V gene (reference sequence). The V segment lost 7 bases and the J segment 5 bases; nucleotides outside the gene matches: 14.

The chain recombines TRBV5-6 with TRBJ2-2; TRBD2 agrees at 8 bases. The CDR3 is 17 residues long. With V trimmed by 4 bases and J by 6 bases, 14 bases remained unmatched. Germline V CDR1 and CDR2: SGHDT, YYEEEE. CDR3 bases: TGTGCCAGCAGCCCCGGACCGGGGCGGGGGGTTCCCGGGGAGCTGTTTTTT. It yields the protein CASSPGPGRGVPGELFF.

This chain connects TRBV30 to TRBJ2-3; TRBD2 matches 8 bases. Trimming removed 4 bases from V and 0 bases from J; junction bases left unmatched: 12. The germline CDR1 and CDR2 sequences are GTSNPN and SVGIG (reference sequence). The CDR3 loop spans 17 amino acids. DNA for the CDR3: TGTGCCTGGACGTGGCGGGGGGCCGCCTTTAGCACAGATACGCAGTATTTT. It is translated as CAWTWRGAAFSTDTQYF. The full variable domain, with the rest looked up from reference TRBV30 and TRBJ2-3, is SQTIHQWPATLVQPVGSPLSLECTVEGTSNPNLYWYRQAAGRGLQLLFYSVGIGQISSEVPQNLSASRPQDRQFILSSKKLLLSDSGFYLCAWTWRGAAFSTDTQYFGPGTRLTVL.

The chain couples TRBV11-3 to TRBJ2-5, with 9 bases lining up with TRBD1. V shed 5 bases, J shed 5 bases, and the junction held 6 bases outside the gene matches. The CDR3 sequence is 14 residues long. The V gene's germline CDR1 is SGHNT and CDR2 YENEEA. The CDR3 DNA reads as TGTGCCAGCAGCGACAGACAGGGGGGCGAGACCCAGTACTTC. Amino acids: CASSDRQGGETQYF.

The chain joins TRBV28 to TRBJ1-1; possibly TRBD1 for D (5 bases). Germline lookup yields CDR1 MDHEN and CDR2 SYDVKM. The CDR3 has 14 residues. V gave up 6 bases and J gave up 0 bases, with 11 bases separating them. Here the CDR3 reads CASRDGHLNTEAFF. CDR3 nucleotide sequence: TGTGCCAGCAGGGACGGACACCTGAACACTGAAGCTTTCTTT.

The genes are TRBV2 and TRBJ2-7, with 7 bases that match TRBD1. V trimming: 1 base; J trimming: 5 bases; junction bases outside the gene matches: 8. This CDR3 has 15 residues. Germline CDR1 and CDR2: SNHLY and FYNNEI. The CDR3 loop reads CASSEVGVQGNEQYF. In DNA, the CDR3 is TGTGCCAGCAGTGAAGTTGGTGTACAGGGGAACGAGCAGTACTTC.

In this sample, this clone turned up once. The gene calls are TRBV6-2 or TRBV6-3 and TRBJ2-5, with a weak D call TRBD1 (6 bases). CDR3 length: 14 residues. The ends were cut back, 4 bases at V and 5 bases at J, with 14 bases in the middle. Germline V gives CDR1 MNHEY, CDR2 SVGEGT. The CDR3 nucleotides read TGTGCCAGCAGTTCTTCAGGGGTCGGGGAGACCCAGTACTTC. Its translation is CASSSSGVGETQYF.

This chain joins TRBV5-4 and TRBJ1-2; perhaps TRBD1 as D (5 bases). The V end was cut by 3 bases, the J end by 4 bases, with 13 bases between. This CDR3 comprises 14 residues. The germline gives CDR1 SGHNT, CDR2 YYREEE (reference sequence). CDR3 in amino acids: CASSSAQGGYGYTF. In nucleotides, the CDR3 is TGTGCCAGCAGCTCTGCGCAGGGAGGCTATGGCTACACCTTC.

This sequence joins TRBV6-5 and TRBJ2-7; 7 nucleotides match TRBD2. Germline-derived CDR1 and CDR2 are MNHEY and SVGAGI. V shed 6 bases and J 0 bases; nucleotides not matched to a gene: 2. This CDR3 has 13 residues. Written as DNA, the CDR3 is TGTGCCAGCAGACCTAGCGGCTCCTACGAGCAGTACTTC. This translates into CASRPSGSYEQYF.

About this clone itself: The same CDR3 is also encoded by other DNA sequences in this sample. CDR3 amino acids: CASSLGGQGGGQPQHF. Written as DNA, the CDR3 is TGTGCCAGTAGTCTCGGGGGACAGGGAGGGGGTCAGCCCCAGCATTTT. The chain uses TRBV19 and TRBJ1-5, with TRBD1 matching 9 bases. V gave up 5 bases and J gave up 6 bases; unmatched junction bases: 11. The CDR3 runs 16 residues. Germline CDR1 LNHDA, CDR2 SQIVND (reference sequence).

V usage is TRBV15 and J usage is TRBJ2-6; 7 nucleotides line up with TRBD2. Per germline, CDR1 LNHNV and CDR2 YYDKDF (reference sequence). V lost 1 base, J lost 1 base, and 7 bases stayed unmatched. The CDR3 extends over 18 amino acids. This CDR3 is CATSRGSGGKSGANVLTF. The CDR3 DNA follows: TGTGCCACCAGCAGAGGATCCGGGGGGAAATCTGGGGCCAACGTCCTGACTTTC.

This sequence joins TRBV5-1 and TRBJ1-1; 8 nucleotides align to TRBD1. The CDR3 totals 12 residues. Germline lookup yields CDR1 SGHRS and CDR2 YFSETQ. The J segment lost 11 bases and the V segment lost 0 bases, leaving 3 bases of the junction unmatched. The CDR3 reads CASSLDRGIAFF. The DNA of the CDR3 is TGCGCCAGCAGCTTGGACAGGGGGATTGCTTTCTTT.

In its sample, this clone was seen a few times. The CDR3 DNA is TGTGCCAGCAGCTCAGGACTAGCGGGCTACAATGAGCAGTTCTTC. Protein: CASSSGLAGYNEQFF. The genes are TRBV5-6 and TRBJ2-1, with 11 bases identical to TRBD2. CDR1 SGHDT and CDR2 YYEEEE come from the germline V gene. There are 15 residues in the CDR3. After removal of 3 bases from V and 3 bases from J, the junction contained 2 bases not matched to a gene.

The rearrangement joins TRBV4-1 to TRBJ1-1; D is ambiguous. CDR3 length equals 14 residues. The V gene lost 0 bases and the J gene lost 4 bases, with 9 bases spanning the gap. The germline gives CDR1 MGHRA, CDR2 YSYEKL. DNA for the CDR3: TGCGCCAGCAGCCAAGAGCAGTGGCTCACTGAAGCTTTCTTT. Translated, it gives CASSQEQWLTEAFF.

The rearrangement uses TRBV6-2 or TRBV6-3 and TRBJ2-3; 11 bases align to TRBD2. This CDR3 contains 16 residues. Germline trimming cut 6 bases from V and 5 bases from J; bases unmatched to any gene: 10. Germline V gene lookup returns CDR1 MNHEY and CDR2 SVGEGT. The DNA for the CDR3 is TGTGCCAGCAGCCGACTTAGCGGGGGGGCGGGAGATACGCAGTATTTT. This codes for CASSRLSGGAGDTQYF.